The 27 T cell receptor beta chains below all came from one sample that was sequenced in a study of T-cell reconstitution after alpha-beta-depleted transplantation in children. A TCRbeta library incorporating unique molecular identifiers was prepared. TCRdb used MiXCR to reprocess the PCR reads, holding one entry per CDR3 protein. The data show hundreds of thousands of distinct CDR3 sequences, roughly 13% seen once. The specimen comprised PBMCs, mostly from graft donor cells, sampled 360 days after TCRalphabeta/CD19-depleted stem cell transplant. All receptors derive from a male patient younger than 18 who had a stem cell transplant for acute myeloid leukemia, so the T cells may come from the graft donor.

V is TRBV7-2 and J is TRBJ2-7; maybe TRBD1 (6 bases). The CDR3 runs to 17 residues. CDR1 and CDR2 from the germline V gene are SGHTA and FQGNSA. V was clipped by 5 bases and J by 1 base, with 21 bases between them. CDR3 in DNA: TGTGCCAGCAGCCACGGTCCGACAGGTTGGCCTTCCTACGAGCAGTACTTC. Its translation: CASSHGPTGWPSYEQYF. Full variable domain (missing parts from reference TRBV7-2 and TRBJ2-7): GAGVSQSPSNKVTEKGKDVELRCDPISGHTALYWYRQSLGQGLEFLIYFQGNSAPDKSGLPSDRFSAERTGGSVSTLTIQRTQQEDSAVYLCASSHGPTGWPSYEQYFGPGTRLTVT.

In this sample, this clonotype turned up many times. This rearrangement joins TRBV7-2 to TRBJ1-1; 9 positions match TRBD1. This CDR3 region has 15 residues. The junction had 4 bases not matched to a gene; V was cut back by 0 bases and J by 5 bases. Germline V gives CDR1 SGHTA, CDR2 FQGNSA. The CDR3 DNA follows: TGTGCCAGCAGCTTAGCGGGACAGGGTGGGACTGAAGCTTTCTTT. As protein: CASSLAGQGGTEAFF.

This clonotype was recorded a few times. DNA for the CDR3: TGTGCCAGCAGTGAAGCCCGGACTAGCGGTGTCGGAGATACGCAGTATTTT. The encoded protein is CASSEARTSGVGDTQYF. This rearrangement joins TRBV2 to TRBJ2-3; 10 bases are shared with TRBD2. From germline, CDR1 is SNHLY and CDR2 FYNNEI. The CDR3 covers 17 residues. Trimming removed 0 bases from V and 5 bases from J; junction bases left unmatched: 8.

The CDR3 coding sequence is TGCGCCAGCAGCTTGGACAGGGACGGGAACATTCAGTACTTC. This sequence encodes CASSLDRDGNIQYF. The gene calls are TRBV5-1 and TRBJ2-4; D is possibly TRBD1 (6 bases). Between the trimmed V and J ends, which lost 0 bases and 7 bases, there was a span of 11 bases. Germline V lookup: CDR1 SGHRS, CDR2 YFSETQ. This CDR3 has 14 residues.

The chain is built from TRBV7-2 and TRBJ2-2; D ambiguous. The germline gives CDR1 SGHTA, CDR2 FQGNSA. Trimming took off 6 bases at V and 2 bases at J, with 10 bases between the two ends. The CDR3 spans 14 residues. The CDR3 loop is CASRTVSNTGELFF. The CDR3 DNA sequence: TGTGCCAGCAGGACGGTCTCTAACACCGGGGAGCTGTTTTTT.

This clonotype turned up a few times. The chain carries TRBV29-1 and TRBJ2-7, with 7 bases lining up with TRBD2. The CDR3 loop spans 15 amino acids. The germline V gene encodes CDR1 SQVTM and CDR2 ANQGSEA. V lost 3 bases to trimming and J lost 4 bases; unmatched junction nucleotides: 12. This CDR3 reads CSVDGTSEIPYEQYF. DNA of the CDR3: TGCAGCGTTGATGGCACTAGCGAGATTCCTTACGAGCAGTACTTC.

This clonotype has a handful of counts. V is TRBV6-2 or TRBV6-3 and J is TRBJ2-5; tentatively, D is TRBD1 (5 bases). The CDR3 consists of 14 residues. Germline V gene sequence: CDR1 MNHEY, CDR2 SVGEGT. Trimming left V 6 bases short and J 2 bases short, with 13 bases between. The CDR3 sequence: CASRKTAKQETQYF. The CDR3 DNA is TGTGCCAGCAGAAAGACAGCTAAGCAAGAGACCCAGTACTTC.

This clonotype was found a few times. V gene TRBV28 combines with J gene TRBJ2-7; 11 bases are shared with TRBD2. Per germline, CDR1 MDHEN and CDR2 SYDVKM. This CDR3 is 15 amino acids long. J gave up 7 bases and V 2 bases, and 7 bases lay outside the gene matches. The CDR3 spells CASSLRLAGGPEQYF. For the CDR3, the DNA is TGTGCCAGCAGTTTACGTCTAGCGGGAGGTCCAGAGCAGTACTTC. Combining the CDR3 with reference TRBV28 and TRBJ2-7 gives the whole variable domain DVKVTQSSRYLVKRTGEKVFLECVQDMDHENMFWYRQDPGLGLRLIYFSYDVKMKEKGDIPEGYSVSREKKERFSLILESASTNQTSMYLCASSLRLAGGPEQYFGPGTRLTVT.

This clonotype has only a few counts. The V call is TRBV29-1, the J call TRBJ2-1; weak D call: TRBD2 (5 bases). Trimming left V 3 bases short and J 2 bases short, with 14 bases between. Germline assignment: CDR1 SQVTM and CDR2 ANQGSEA. The CDR3 totals 15 residues. The CDR3 DNA is TGCAGCGTTGAGAGGGTTCCCAACGCCTACAATGAGCAGTTCTTC. It encodes CSVERVPNAYNEQFF.

This clonotype has a count of ten or more. The chain carries TRBV4-3 and TRBJ2-1, with 9 nucleotides matching TRBD2. Germline-derived CDR1 and CDR2 are LGHNA and YSLEER. The J segment lost 7 bases and the V segment lost 5 bases, leaving 15 bases of the junction unmatched. The CDR3 contains 17 residues. The CDR3 loop is CASSGYRLADKGNEQFF. DNA for the CDR3: TGCGCCAGCAGCGGATACAGACTAGCGGATAAGGGGAATGAGCAGTTCTTC.

The chain is built from TRBV10-3 and TRBJ2-7; D is undetermined. Per the germline V gene, CDR1 is ENHRY and CDR2 is SYGVKD. V gave up 4 bases and J gave up 5 bases, with 15 bases separating them. The CDR3 contains 14 residues. As DNA, the CDR3 is TGTGCCATCAGTGGTAGTGAGGCTAACCACGAGCAGTACTTC. Protein: CAISGSEANHEQYF.

The rearrangement joins TRBV20-1 to TRBJ1-2, with D unresolved. In germline, CDR1 is DFQATT, CDR2 SNEGSKA (reference sequence). The V end was cut by 0 bases, the J end by 4 bases, with 12 bases between. This CDR3 has 14 residues. The CDR3 here is CSARDKSPSYGYTF. CDR3 in DNA: TGCAGTGCTAGAGATAAATCGCCGAGCTATGGCTACACCTTC.

Many counts were recorded for this clonotype. The chain combines TRBV7-6 with TRBJ2-5; 10 nucleotides match TRBD2. The CDR3 has 16 amino acids. The trim removed 3 bases at V and 4 bases at J, leaving 8 bases unmatched. Germline assignment: CDR1 SGHVS and CDR2 FNYEAQ. The CDR3: CASSFPAVAGGETQYF. The CDR3 DNA sequence: TGTGCCAGCAGCTTCCCCGCAGTAGCGGGAGGAGAGACCCAGTACTTC. The full variable domain, with the rest looked up from reference TRBV7-6 and TRBJ2-5, is GAGVSQSPRYKVTKRGQDVALRCDPISGHVSLYWYRQALGQGPEFLTYFNYEAQQDKSGLPNDRFSAERPEGSISTLTIQRTEQRDSAMYRCASSFPAVAGGETQYFGPGTRLLVL.

This clonotype showed up just a few times. This chain connects TRBV12-3 or TRBV12-4 to TRBJ1-2; no clear D. Trimming took off 5 bases at V and 0 bases at J, with 10 bases between the two ends. CDR3 length equals 14 residues. The CDR3 reads CASSRTDANYGYTF. CDR3 DNA: TGTGCCAGCAGTCGGACGGATGCTAACTATGGCTACACCTTC.

J is TRBJ2-5 and V is TRBV5-1; D uncertain. Germline values: CDR1 SGHRS, CDR2 YFSETQ. The CDR3 runs to 14 residues. Trimming cost V 2 bases and J 1 base, with 9 bases left between them. The CDR3 bases are TGCGCCAGCAGCTTTGGCCGCTCCCAAGAGACCCAGTACTTC. Translation gives CASSFGRSQETQYF.

This clonotype was counted between two and nine times. The chain joins TRBV12-3 or TRBV12-4 to TRBJ2-7; 8 nucleotides match TRBD1. The CDR3 contains 14 residues. The J segment lost 3 bases and the V segment lost 8 bases, leaving 9 bases of the junction unmatched. The CDR3 region is CASGPTGARYEQYF. In nucleotides, the CDR3 is TGTGCCAGCGGACCGACAGGGGCCCGCTACGAGCAGTACTTC.

This clonotype was observed a few times. The rearrangement uses TRBV20-1 and TRBJ2-7, with TRBD2 as a possible D gene (5 bases). The germline CDR1 and CDR2 sequences are DFQATT and SNEGSKA (reference sequence). V shed 4 bases and J shed 1 base, with 14 bases lying between them. CDR3 length: 14 residues. The CDR3 nucleotides are TGCAGTGCTAACCGGGCAGCGGTGTCCTACGAGCAGTACTTC. It specifies CSANRAAVSYEQYF.

The CDR3 sequence: CASKTSGSTYEQYF. In DNA, the CDR3 is TGTGCCAGCAAAACTAGCGGGAGCACCTACGAGCAGTACTTC. The V call is TRBV6-1, the J call TRBJ2-7, with 11 bases fitting TRBD2. After removal of 7 bases from V and 2 bases from J, the junction contained 4 bases not matched to a gene. Looked up from germline, CDR1 is MNHNS and CDR2 is SASEGT. The CDR3 contains 14 residues.

The chain recombines TRBV20-1 with TRBJ2-2; D not resolved. The CDR3 runs 14 residues. V gave up 4 bases and J gave up 2 bases, with 11 bases separating them. CDR1 is DFQATT, CDR2 SNEGSKA, per germline (reference sequence). CDR3 coding DNA: TGCAGTGCTATCCGCGGAGCAAACACCGGGGAGCTGTTTTTT. Its translation: CSAIRGANTGELFF.

The J gene is TRBJ2-2, the V gene TRBV21-1; TRBD2, the table's D call, was not compared with the DNA. TRBV21-1 is deemed a pseudogene. This CDR3 contains 16 residues. CDR3 bases: TGTGCCAGCAGCAAAAAGGGACTAGAAAACACCGGGGAGCTGTTTTTT. Translation: CASSKKGLENTGELFF.

This clonotype came up a few times. This chain uses TRBV12-3 or TRBV12-4 with TRBJ2-1; 9 nucleotides match TRBD2. J gave up 6 bases and V 0 bases, and 6 bases lay outside the gene matches. The CDR3 has 16 residues. The CDR3: CASSLASGSGSNEQFF. The CDR3 region has the DNA TGTGCCAGCAGTTTAGCGTCGGGTAGCGGGAGCAATGAGCAGTTCTTC.

This chain links TRBV9 with TRBJ1-1; D is ambiguous. This CDR3 region has 15 residues. Trimming pared 0 bases from V and 8 bases from J, leaving 17 bases between. Germline loops: CDR1 SGDLS, CDR2 YYNGEE. The CDR3 region has the DNA TGTGCCAGCAGCGTAGGGCCCGGGTCCCGGTTAGAAGCTTTCTTT. Translated: CASSVGPGSRLEAFF.

The chain recombines TRBV18 with TRBJ2-7; 8 bases agree with TRBD1. The germline V gene encodes CDR1 KGHSH and CDR2 LQKENI. V was clipped by 0 bases and J by 1 base; unmatched bases: 2. The CDR3 runs to 15 residues. The CDR3 reads CASSPPGQASYEQYF. The DNA of the CDR3 is TGTGCCAGCTCACCACCGGGACAGGCGTCCTACGAGCAGTACTTC.

The rearrangement links TRBV27 to TRBJ2-7, with TRBD2 matching 8 bases. The junction had 10 bases not matched to a gene; V was cut back by 9 bases and J by 6 bases. Germline CDR1 and CDR2: MNHEY and SMNVEV (reference sequence). CDR3 size: 13 residues. This CDR3 reads CASRTAGAAEQYF. The CDR3 DNA reads TGTGCCAGTCGTACAGCGGGAGCAGCCGAGCAGTACTTC.

This clonotype has more than one count but fewer than ten. The rearrangement joins TRBV12-3 or TRBV12-4 to TRBJ1-2, with D unclear. The CDR3 covers 15 residues. The germline V and J ends were trimmed by 1 base and 2 bases, with 11 bases remaining between them. CDR3 coding DNA: TGTGCCAGCAGTTTAGTAGTCCCGAAAAACTATGGCTACACCTTC. Translation: CASSLVVPKNYGYTF.

The sample holds a few counts of this clonotype. J is TRBJ2-1 and V is TRBV9; tentative D call: TRBD1 (6 bases). Trimming took 0 bases from V and 5 from J, leaving 12 bases between them. The length of the CDR3 is 15 residues. Germline V gene sequence: CDR1 SGDLS, CDR2 YYNGEE. CDR3 sequence (DNA): TGTGCCAGCAGCGTAGGTTGGGGGCCGAACAATGAGCAGTTCTTC. Amino acid sequence: CASSVGWGPNNEQFF.

This clonotype was counted many times. This chain links TRBV29-1 with TRBJ2-3; D is perhaps TRBD1 or TRBD2 (6 bases each). Trimming took off 5 bases at V and 4 bases at J, with 10 bases between the two ends. CDR3 length equals 12 residues. CDR1 SQVTM and CDR2 ANQGSEA come from the germline V gene. In nucleotides, the CDR3 is TGCAGCGTTCACAGGGAGGCAGATACGCAGTATTTT. Translation: CSVHREADTQYF.